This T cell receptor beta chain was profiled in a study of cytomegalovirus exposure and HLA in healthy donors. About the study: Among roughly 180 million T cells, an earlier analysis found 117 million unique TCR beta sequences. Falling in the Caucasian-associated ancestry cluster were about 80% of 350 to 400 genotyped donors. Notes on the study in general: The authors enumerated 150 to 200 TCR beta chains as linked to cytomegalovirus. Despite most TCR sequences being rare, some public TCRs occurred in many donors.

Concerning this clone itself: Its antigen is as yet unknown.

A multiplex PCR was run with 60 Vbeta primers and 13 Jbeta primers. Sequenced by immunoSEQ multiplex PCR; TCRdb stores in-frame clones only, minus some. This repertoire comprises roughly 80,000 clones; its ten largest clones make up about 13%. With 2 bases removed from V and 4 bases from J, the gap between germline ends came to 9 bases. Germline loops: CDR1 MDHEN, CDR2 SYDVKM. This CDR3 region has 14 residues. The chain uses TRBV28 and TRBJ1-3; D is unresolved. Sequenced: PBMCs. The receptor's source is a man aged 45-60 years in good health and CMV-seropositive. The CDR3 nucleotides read TGTGCCAGCAGTTTAGGGCCGGGGGGAAACACCATATATTTT. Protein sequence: CASSLGPGGNTIYF.